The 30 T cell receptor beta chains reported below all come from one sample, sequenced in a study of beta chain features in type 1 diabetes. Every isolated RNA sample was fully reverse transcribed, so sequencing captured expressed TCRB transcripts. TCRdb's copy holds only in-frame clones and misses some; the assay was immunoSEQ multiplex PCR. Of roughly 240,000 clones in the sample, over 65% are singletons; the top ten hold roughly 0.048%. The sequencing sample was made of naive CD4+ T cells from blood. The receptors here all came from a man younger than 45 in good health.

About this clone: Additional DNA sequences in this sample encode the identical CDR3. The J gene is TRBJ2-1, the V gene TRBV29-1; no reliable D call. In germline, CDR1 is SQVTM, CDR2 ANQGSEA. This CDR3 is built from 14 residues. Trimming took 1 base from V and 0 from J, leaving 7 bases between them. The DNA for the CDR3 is TGCAGCGTTGAAGTTCGGAGCTCCTACAATGAGCAGTTCTTC. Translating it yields CSVEVRSSYNEQFF.

The CDR3 loop reads CASRVGKYGYTF. The CDR3, as DNA: TGTGCCAGCAGGGTAGGGAAGTATGGCTACACCTTC. The chain is built from TRBV25-1 and TRBJ1-2; the D is unclear. The length of the CDR3 is 12 residues. Germline V CDR1 and CDR2: MGHDK, SYGVNS. Trimming stripped 6 bases from V and 5 bases from J, with 10 bases between.

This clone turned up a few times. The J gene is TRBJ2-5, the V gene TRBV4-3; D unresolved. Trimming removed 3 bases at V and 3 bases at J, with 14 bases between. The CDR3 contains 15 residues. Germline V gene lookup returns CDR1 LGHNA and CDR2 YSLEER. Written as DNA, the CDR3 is TGCGCCAGCAGCCAGAGTTTCAGGCAGGAAGAGACCCAGTACTTC. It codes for CASSQSFRQEETQYF.

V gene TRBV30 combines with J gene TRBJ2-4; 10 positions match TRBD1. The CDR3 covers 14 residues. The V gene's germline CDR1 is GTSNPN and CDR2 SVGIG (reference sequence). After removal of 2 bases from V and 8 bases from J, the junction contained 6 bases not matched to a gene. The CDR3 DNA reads TGTGCCTGGAGTTTGGGACAGGGGATGGACATTCAGTACTTC. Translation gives CAWSLGQGMDIQYF.

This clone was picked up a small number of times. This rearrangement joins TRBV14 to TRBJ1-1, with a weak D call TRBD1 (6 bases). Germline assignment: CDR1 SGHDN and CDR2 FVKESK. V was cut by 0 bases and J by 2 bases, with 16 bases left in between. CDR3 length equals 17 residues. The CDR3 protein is CASSQDVAGQSNTEAFF. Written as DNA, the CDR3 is TGTGCCAGCAGCCAAGACGTAGCGGGACAAAGTAACACTGAAGCTTTCTTT.

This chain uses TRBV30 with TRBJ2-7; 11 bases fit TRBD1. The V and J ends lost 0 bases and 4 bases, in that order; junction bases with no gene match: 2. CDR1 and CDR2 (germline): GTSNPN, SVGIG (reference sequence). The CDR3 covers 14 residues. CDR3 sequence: CAWSVDRGRYEQYF. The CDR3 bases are TGTGCCTGGAGTGTGGACAGGGGGCGTTACGAGCAGTACTTC. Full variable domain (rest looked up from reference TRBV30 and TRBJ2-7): SQTIHQWPATLVQPVGSPLSLECTVEGTSNPNLYWYRQAAGRGLQLLFYSVGIGQISSEVPQNLSASRPQDRQFILSSKKLLLSDSGFYLCAWSVDRGRYEQYFGPGTRLTVT.

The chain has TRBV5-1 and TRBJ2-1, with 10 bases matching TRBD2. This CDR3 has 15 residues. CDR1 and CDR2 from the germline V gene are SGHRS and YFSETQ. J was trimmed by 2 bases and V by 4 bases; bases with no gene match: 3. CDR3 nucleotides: TGCGCCAGCAGCACACTAGCGGGGACCTACAATGAGCAGTTCTTC. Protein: CASSTLAGTYNEQFF.

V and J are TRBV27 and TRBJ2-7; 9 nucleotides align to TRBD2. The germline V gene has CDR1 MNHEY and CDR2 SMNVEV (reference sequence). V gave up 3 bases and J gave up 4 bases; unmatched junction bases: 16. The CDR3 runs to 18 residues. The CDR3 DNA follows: TGTGCCAGCAGTTTCCAACGGCCGTGGCGGGAGGGCCCATACGAGCAGTACTTC. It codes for CASSFQRPWREGPYEQYF.

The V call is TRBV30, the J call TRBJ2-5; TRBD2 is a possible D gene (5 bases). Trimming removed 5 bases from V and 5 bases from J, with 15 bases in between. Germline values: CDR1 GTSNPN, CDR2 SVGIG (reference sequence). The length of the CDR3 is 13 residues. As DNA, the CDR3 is TGTGCCTGGGGGGAACTAGTGAGTGAGACCCAGTACTTC. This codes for CAWGELVSETQYF.

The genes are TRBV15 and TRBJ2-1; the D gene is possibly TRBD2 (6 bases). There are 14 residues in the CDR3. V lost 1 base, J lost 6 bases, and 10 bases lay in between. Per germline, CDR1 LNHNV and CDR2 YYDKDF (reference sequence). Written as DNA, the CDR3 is TGTGCCACCAGCAGAGCACTAGCAGGCAATGAGCAGTTCTTC. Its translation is CATSRALAGNEQFF.

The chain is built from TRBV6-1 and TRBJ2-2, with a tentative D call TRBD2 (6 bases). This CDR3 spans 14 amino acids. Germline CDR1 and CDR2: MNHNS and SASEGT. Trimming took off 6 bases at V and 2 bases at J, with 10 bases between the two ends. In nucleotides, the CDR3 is TGTGCCAGCAGGACGGGGGTTAACACCGGGGAGCTGTTTTTT. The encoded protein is CASRTGVNTGELFF.

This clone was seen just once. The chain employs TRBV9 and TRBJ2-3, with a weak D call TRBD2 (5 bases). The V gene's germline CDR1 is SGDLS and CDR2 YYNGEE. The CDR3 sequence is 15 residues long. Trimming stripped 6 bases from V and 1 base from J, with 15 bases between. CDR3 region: CASTPGITGTDTQYF. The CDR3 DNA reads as TGTGCCAGCACCCCCGGGATTACTGGCACAGATACGCAGTATTTT.

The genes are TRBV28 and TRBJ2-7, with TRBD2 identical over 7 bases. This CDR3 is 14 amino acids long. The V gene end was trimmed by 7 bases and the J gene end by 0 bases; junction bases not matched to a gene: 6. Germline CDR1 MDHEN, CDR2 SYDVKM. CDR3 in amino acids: CASTRGGSSYEQYF. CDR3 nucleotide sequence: TGTGCCAGCACCCGGGGCGGGAGCTCCTACGAGCAGTACTTC.

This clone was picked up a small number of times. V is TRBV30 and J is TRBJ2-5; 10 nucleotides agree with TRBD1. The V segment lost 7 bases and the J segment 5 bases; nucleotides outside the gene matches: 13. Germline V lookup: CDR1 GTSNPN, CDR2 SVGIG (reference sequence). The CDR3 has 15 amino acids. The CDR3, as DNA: TGTGCCTCCAGCCCCGAGGGACAGGGGTGGGAGACCCAGTACTTC. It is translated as CASSPEGQGWETQYF.

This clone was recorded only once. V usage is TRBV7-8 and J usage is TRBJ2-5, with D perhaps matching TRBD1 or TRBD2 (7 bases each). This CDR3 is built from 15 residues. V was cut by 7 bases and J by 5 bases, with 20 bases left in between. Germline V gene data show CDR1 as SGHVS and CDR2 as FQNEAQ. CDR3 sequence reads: CASTAGGGPLETQYF. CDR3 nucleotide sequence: TGTGCCAGCACAGCAGGGGGAGGGCCTTTGGAGACCCAGTACTTC.

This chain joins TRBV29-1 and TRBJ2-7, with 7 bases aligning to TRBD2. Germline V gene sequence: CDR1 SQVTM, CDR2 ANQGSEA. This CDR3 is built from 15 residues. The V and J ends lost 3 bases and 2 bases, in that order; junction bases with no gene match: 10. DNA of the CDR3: TGCAGCGTTGAGGTGGCGGGAGCGCGGGCCTACGAGCAGTACTTC. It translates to CSVEVAGARAYEQYF.

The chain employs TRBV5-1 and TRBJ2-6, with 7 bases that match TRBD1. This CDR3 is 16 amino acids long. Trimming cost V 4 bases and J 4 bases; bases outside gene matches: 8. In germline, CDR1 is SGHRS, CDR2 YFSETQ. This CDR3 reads CASSRNTGVGANVLTF. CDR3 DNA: TGCGCCAGCAGCCGGAATACAGGGGTAGGGGCCAACGTCCTGACTTTC.

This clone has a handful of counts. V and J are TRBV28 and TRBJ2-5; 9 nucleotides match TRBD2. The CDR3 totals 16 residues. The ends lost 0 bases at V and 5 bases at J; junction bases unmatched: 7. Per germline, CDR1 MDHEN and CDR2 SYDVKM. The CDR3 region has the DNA TGTGCCAGCAGTTTATGGATTAGCGGGAGTGGTGAGACCCAGTACTTC. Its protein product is CASSLWISGSGETQYF.

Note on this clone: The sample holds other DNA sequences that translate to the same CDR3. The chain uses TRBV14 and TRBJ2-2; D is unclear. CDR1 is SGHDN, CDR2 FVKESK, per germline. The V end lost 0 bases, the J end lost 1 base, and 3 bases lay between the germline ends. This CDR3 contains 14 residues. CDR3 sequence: CASSQDLNTGELFF. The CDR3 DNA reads TGTGCCAGCAGCCAAGACTTGAACACCGGGGAGCTGTTTTTT.

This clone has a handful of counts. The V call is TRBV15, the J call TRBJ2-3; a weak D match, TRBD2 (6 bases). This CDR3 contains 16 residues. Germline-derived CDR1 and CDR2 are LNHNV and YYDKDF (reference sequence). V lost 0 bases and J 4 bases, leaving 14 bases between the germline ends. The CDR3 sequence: CATSRDRTGASDTQYF. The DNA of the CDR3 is TGTGCCACCAGCAGAGATAGAACGGGAGCTTCAGATACGCAGTATTTT.

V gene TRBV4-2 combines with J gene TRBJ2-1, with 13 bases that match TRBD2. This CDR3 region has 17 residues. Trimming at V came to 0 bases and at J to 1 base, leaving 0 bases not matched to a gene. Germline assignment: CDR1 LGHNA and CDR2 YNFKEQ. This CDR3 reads CASSQEGLAGSYNEQFF. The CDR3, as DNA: TGTGCCAGCAGCCAAGAGGGACTAGCGGGGTCCTACAATGAGCAGTTCTTC.

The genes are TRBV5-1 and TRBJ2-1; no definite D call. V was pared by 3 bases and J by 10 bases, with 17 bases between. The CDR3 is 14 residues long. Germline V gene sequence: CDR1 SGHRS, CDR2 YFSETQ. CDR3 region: CASSSKGIAHEQFF. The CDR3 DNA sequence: TGCGCCAGCAGCTCGAAAGGTATAGCCCACGAGCAGTTCTTC.

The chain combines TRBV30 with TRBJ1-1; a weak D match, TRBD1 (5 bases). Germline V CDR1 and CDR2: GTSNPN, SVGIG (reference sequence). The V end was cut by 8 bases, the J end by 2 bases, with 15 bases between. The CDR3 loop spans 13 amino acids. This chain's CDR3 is CARGRTSNTEAFF. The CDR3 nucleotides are TGTGCCCGGGGACGGACCTCAAACACTGAAGCTTTCTTT.

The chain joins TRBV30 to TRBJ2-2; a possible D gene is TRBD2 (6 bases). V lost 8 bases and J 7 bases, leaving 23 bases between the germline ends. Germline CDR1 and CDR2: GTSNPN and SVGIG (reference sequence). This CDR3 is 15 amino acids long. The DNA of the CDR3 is TGTGCCGGGGGAACCTCGGACTACCCTGGCGGGGAGCTGTTTTTT. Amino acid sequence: CAGGTSDYPGGELFF.

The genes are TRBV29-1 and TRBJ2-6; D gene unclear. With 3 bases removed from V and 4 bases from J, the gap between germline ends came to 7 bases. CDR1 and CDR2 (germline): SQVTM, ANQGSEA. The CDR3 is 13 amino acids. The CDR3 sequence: CSVDGLGANVLTF. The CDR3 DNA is TGCAGCGTTGACGGGCTAGGGGCCAACGTCCTGACTTTC.

CDR3 DNA: TGTGCCAGCATAGAGACAGGGACGAACACTGAAGCTTTCTTT. It translates to CASIETGTNTEAFF. This sequence joins TRBV25-1 and TRBJ1-1; 7 nucleotides line up with TRBD1. Germline V gene sequence: CDR1 MGHDK, CDR2 SYGVNS. The CDR3 has 14 amino acids. The junction had 6 bases not matched to a gene; V was cut back by 7 bases and J by 1 base.

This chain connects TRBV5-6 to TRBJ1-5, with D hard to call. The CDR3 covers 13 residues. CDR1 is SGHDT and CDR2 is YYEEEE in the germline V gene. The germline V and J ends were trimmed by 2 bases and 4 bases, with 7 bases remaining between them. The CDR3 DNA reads TGTGCCAGCAGCTTCGGGAGGAATCAGCCCCAGCATTTT. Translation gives CASSFGRNQPQHF.

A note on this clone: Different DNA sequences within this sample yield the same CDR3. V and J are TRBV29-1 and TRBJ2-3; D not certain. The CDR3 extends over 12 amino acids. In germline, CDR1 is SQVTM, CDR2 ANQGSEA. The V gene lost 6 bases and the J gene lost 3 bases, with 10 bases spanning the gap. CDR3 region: CSVGGMTDTQYF. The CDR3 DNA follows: TGCAGCGTGGGTGGAATGACAGATACGCAGTATTTT.

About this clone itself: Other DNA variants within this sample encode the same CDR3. The CDR3 spells CAWSVLDTQYF. The DNA of the CDR3 is TGTGCCTGGAGTGTTTTAGATACGCAGTATTTT. The chain couples TRBV30 to TRBJ2-3; the D is unclear. CDR1 and CDR2 (germline): GTSNPN, SVGIG (reference sequence). The CDR3 runs to 11 residues. The V end was cut by 0 bases, the J end by 5 bases, with 3 bases between.

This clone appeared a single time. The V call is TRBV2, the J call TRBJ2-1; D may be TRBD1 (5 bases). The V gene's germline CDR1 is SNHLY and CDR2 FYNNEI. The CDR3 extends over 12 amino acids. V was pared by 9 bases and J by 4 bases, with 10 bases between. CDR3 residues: CASNSGYNEQFF. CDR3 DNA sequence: TGTGCCAGTAACTCAGGGTACAATGAGCAGTTCTTC.